This TCR beta chain was identified during a study of T-cell memory formation after mild COVID-19. In the study overall: Clusters of TCRs were largely donor specific.

TCRdb reprocessed the 5' RACE reads with MiXCR, giving one entry per CDR3 protein. The sample includes around 530,000 distinct CDR3 sequences, about 20% of them seen just once. The CDR3 runs to 15 residues. The trim removed 4 bases at V and 7 bases at J, leaving 8 bases unmatched. In germline, CDR1 is SGHAT, CDR2 FQNNGV. The origin of this receptor is an adult woman who had mild COVID-19 (a few samples of this study predate the infection). Cell type and time point are not known. The V call is TRBV11-2, the J call TRBJ1-2, with 11 positions matching TRBD1. Specimen: PBMCs or a T cell subset sorted from them (not recorded which). CDR3 coding DNA: TGTGCCAGCAGCTCAAGGACAGGGGGCGTCGGTGGCTACACCTTC. Amino acids: CASSSRTGGVGGYTF. The complete variable domain, with remaining parts taken from reference TRBV11-2 and TRBJ1-2, reads EAGVAQSPRYKIIEKRQSVAFWCNPISGHATLYWYQQILGQGPKLLIQFQNNGVVDDSQLPKDRFSAERLKGVDSTLKIQPAKLEDSAVYLCASSSRTGGVGGYTFGSGTRLTVV.